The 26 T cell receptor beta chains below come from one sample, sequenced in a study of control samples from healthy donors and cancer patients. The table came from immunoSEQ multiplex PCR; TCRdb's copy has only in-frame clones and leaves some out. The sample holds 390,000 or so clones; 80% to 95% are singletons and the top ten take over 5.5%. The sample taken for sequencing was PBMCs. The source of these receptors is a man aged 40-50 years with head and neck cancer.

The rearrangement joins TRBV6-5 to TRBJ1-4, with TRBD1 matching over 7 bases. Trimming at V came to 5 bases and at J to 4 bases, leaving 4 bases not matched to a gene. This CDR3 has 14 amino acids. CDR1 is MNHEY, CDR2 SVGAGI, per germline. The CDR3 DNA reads TGTGCCAGCAGTCGTGGGACAGTTAATGAAAAACTGTTTTTT. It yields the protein CASSRGTVNEKLFF.

The chain's CDR3 is CASRSGSFAGELFF. CDR3 DNA: TGTGCCAGCAGAAGCGGGAGTTTCGCCGGGGAGCTGTTTTTT. V and J are TRBV7-9 and TRBJ2-2; 8 positions agree with TRBD2. In germline, CDR1 is SEHNR, CDR2 FQNEAQ (reference sequence). The CDR3 length is 14 residues. V lost 6 bases, J lost 6 bases, and 6 bases stayed unmatched. Using reference TRBV7-9 and TRBJ2-2 for the parts outside the CDR3, the full variable domain is DTGVSQNPRHKITKRGQNVTFRCDPISEHNRLYWYRQTLGQGPEFLTYFQNEAQLEKSRLLSDRFSAERPKGSFSTLEIQRTEQGDSAMYLCASRSGSFAGELFFGEGSRLTVL.

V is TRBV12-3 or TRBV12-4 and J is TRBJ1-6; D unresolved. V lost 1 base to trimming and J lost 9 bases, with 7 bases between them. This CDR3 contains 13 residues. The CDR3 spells CASSLDYGSPLHF. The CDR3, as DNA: TGTGCCAGCAGTTTAGATTACGGTTCACCCCTCCACTTT.

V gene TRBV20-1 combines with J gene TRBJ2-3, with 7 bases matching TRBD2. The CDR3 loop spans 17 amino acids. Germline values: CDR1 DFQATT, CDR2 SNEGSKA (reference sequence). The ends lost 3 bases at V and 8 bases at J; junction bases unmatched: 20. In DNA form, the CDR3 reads TGCAGTGCTAGTCTTAAGGGACTACCCTTGGCGGGTGCTACGCAGTATTTT. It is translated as CSASLKGLPLAGATQYF.

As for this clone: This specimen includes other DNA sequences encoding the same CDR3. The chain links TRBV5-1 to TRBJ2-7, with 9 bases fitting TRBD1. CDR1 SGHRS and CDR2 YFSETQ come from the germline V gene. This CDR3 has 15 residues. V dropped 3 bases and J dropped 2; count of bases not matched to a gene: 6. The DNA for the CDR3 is TGCGCCAGCAGCTCCCCGGGACAGGGCACCTACGAGCAGTACTTC. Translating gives CASSSPGQGTYEQYF.

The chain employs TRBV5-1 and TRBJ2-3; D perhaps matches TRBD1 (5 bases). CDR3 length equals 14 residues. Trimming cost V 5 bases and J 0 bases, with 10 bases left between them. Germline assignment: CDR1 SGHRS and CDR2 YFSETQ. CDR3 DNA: TGCGCCAGCAGAGGGGCATGGAGCACAGATACGCAGTATTTT. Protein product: CASRGAWSTDTQYF.

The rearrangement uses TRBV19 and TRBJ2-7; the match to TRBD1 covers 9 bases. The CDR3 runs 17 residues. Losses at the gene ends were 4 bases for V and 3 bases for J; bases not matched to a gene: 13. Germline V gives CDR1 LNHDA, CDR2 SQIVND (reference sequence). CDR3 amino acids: CASSTGYNRGHGYEQYF. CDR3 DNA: TGTGCCAGTAGTACAGGTTACAACAGGGGGCACGGCTACGAGCAGTACTTC. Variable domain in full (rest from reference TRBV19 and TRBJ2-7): DGGITQSPKYLFRKEGQNVTLSCEQNLNHDAMYWYRQDPGQGLRLIYYSQIVNDFQKGDIAEGYSVSREKKESFPLTVTSAQKNPTAFYLCASSTGYNRGHGYEQYFGPGTRLTVT.

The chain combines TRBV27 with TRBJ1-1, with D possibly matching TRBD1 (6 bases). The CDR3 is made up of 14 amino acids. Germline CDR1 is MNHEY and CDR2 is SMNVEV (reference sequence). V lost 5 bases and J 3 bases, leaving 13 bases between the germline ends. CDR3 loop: CASSPYWTDTEAFF. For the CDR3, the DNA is TGTGCCAGCAGTCCCTACTGGACAGACACTGAAGCTTTCTTT.

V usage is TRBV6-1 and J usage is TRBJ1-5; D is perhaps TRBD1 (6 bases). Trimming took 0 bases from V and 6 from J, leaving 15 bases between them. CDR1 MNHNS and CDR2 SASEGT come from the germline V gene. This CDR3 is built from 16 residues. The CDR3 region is CASSEAVTGSRQPQHF. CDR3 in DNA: TGTGCCAGCAGTGAAGCGGTCACAGGGTCTCGTCAGCCCCAGCATTTT.

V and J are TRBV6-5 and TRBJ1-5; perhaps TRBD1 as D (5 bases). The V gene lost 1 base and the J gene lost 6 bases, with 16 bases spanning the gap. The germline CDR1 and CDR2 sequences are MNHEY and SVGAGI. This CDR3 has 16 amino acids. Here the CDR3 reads CASSYLDGWGGQPQHF. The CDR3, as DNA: TGTGCCAGCAGTTACTTAGACGGGTGGGGGGGTCAGCCCCAGCATTTT.

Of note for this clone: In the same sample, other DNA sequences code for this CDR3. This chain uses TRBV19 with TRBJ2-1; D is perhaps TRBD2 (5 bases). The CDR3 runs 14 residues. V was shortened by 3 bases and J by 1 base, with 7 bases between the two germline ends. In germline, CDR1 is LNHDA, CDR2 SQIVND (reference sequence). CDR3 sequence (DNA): TGTGCCAGTAGTATCCGGGGTTCCTACAATGAGCAGTTCTTC. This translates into CASSIRGSYNEQFF.

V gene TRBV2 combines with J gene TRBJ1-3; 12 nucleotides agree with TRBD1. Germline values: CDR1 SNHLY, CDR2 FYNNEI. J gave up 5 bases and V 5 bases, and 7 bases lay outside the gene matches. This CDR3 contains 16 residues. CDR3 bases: TGTGCCAGCAGTTCGATGGGACAGGGGGCAAGAAACACCATATATTTT. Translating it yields CASSSMGQGARNTIYF.

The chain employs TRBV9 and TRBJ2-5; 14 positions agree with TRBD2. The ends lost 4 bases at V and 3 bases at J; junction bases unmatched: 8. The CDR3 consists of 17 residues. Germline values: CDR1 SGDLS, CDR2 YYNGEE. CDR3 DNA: TGTGCCAGCAGCCCCGGGACTAGCGGGGGTTCGAAAGAGACCCAGTACTTC. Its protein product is CASSPGTSGGSKETQYF.

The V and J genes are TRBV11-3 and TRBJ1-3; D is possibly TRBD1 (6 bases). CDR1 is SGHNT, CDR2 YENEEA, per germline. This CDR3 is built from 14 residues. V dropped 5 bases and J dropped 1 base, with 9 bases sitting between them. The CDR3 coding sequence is TGTGCCAGCAGCCGAGGGGGTTCTGGAAACACCATATATTTT. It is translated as CASSRGGSGNTIYF.

CDR3 residues: CASTNTDRDDSPLHF. Here the CDR3 DNA reads TGTGCCAGCACCAATACGGACAGGGACGATTCACCCCTCCACTTT. The chain recombines TRBV25-1 with TRBJ1-6, with 8 bases lining up with TRBD1. The germline gives CDR1 MGHDK, CDR2 SYGVNS. With V trimmed by 7 bases and J by 8 bases, 10 bases remained unmatched. The CDR3 runs to 15 residues.

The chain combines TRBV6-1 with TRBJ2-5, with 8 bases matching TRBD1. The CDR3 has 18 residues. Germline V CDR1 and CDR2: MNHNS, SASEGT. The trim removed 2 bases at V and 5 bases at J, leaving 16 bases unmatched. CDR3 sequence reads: CASSEPTGAGGRRETQYF. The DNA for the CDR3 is TGTGCCAGCAGTGAACCGACTGGGGCAGGGGGCAGACGTGAGACCCAGTACTTC.

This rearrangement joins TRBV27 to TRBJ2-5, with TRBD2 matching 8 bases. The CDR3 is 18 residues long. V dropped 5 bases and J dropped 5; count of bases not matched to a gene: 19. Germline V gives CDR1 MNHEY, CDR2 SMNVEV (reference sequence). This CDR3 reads CASSPQAGTRGLWETQYF. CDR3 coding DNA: TGTGCCAGCAGTCCCCAAGCGGGGACTAGGGGTCTTTGGGAGACCCAGTACTTC.

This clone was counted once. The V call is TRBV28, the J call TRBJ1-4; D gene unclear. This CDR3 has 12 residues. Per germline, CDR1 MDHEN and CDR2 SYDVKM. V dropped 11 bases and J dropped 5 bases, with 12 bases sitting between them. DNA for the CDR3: TGTGCCGGTCAGAGTCGAAATGAAAAACTGTTTTTT. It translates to CAGQSRNEKLFF.

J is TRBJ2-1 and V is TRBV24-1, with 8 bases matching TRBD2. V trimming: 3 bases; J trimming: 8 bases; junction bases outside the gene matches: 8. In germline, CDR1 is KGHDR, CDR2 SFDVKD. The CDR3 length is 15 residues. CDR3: CATSDASGRGDEQFF. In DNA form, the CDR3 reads TGTGCCACCAGTGATGCAAGCGGGAGAGGCGATGAGCAGTTCTTC.

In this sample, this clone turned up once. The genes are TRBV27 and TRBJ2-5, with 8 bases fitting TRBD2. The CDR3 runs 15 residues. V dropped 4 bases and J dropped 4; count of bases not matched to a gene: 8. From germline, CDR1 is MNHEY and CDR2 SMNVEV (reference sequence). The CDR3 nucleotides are TGTGCCAGCAGTTCACTCCGGCTAGCGGGAGAGACCCAGTACTTC. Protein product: CASSSLRLAGETQYF.

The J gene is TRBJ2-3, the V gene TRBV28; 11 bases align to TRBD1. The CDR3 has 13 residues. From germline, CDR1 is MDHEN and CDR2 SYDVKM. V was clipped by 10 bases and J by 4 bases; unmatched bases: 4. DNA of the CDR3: TGTGCCAACCGGGACAGGGGGTCAGATACGCAGTATTTT. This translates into CANRDRGSDTQYF.

The CDR3 nucleotides are TGTGCCTGGAGTGTAGGGACAGCCTACGAGCAGTACTTC. This translates into CAWSVGTAYEQYF. The genes are TRBV30 and TRBJ2-7, with 7 bases that match TRBD1. The V gene's germline CDR1 is GTSNPN and CDR2 SVGIG (reference sequence). The CDR3 consists of 13 residues. J was trimmed by 2 bases and V by 0 bases; bases with no gene match: 1.

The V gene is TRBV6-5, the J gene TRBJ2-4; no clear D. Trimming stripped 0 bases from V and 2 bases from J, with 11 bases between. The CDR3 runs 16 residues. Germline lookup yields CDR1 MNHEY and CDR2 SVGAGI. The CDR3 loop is CASSYSASVSKNIQYF. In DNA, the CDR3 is TGTGCCAGCAGTTACTCCGCCAGTGTGTCCAAAAACATTCAGTACTTC.

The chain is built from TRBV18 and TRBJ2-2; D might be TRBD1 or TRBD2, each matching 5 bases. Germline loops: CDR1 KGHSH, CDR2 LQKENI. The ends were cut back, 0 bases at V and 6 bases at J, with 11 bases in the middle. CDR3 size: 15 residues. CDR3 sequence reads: CASSPPSGGAGELFF. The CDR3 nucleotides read TGTGCCAGCTCACCACCGTCTGGGGGTGCCGGGGAGCTGTTTTTT.

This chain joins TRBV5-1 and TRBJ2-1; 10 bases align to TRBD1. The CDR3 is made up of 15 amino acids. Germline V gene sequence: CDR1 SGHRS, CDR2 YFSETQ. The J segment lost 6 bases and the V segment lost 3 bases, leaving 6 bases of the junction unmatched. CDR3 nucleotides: TGCGCCAGCAGCTCCGGGACAGGGGTATCCAATGAGCAGTTCTTC. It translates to CASSSGTGVSNEQFF. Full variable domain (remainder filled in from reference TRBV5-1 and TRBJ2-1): KAGVTQTPRYLIKTRGQQVTLSCSPISGHRSVSWYQQTPGQGLQFLFEYFSETQRNKGNFPGRFSGRQFSNSRSEMNVSTLELGDSALYLCASSSGTGVSNEQFFGPGTRLTVL.

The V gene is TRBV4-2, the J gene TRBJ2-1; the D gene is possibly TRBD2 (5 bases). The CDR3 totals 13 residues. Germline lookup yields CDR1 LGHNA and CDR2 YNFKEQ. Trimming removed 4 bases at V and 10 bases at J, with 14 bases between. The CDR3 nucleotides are TGTGCCAGCAGCCTGGAGGTAACCCAGGAGCAGTTCTTC. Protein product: CASSLEVTQEQFF.